This TCR beta chain was sequenced during a study of spatial heterogeneity in lung cancer (dated by TCRdb to the late 2010s). With respect to the entire study: Samples were obtained from approximately 77 patients with early-stage, untreated non-small cell lung cancer from the lung TRACERx cohort. Follow-up PBMC samples were sequenced whenever available, with a median time to follow-up of approximately 2 years after resection. In non-small cell lung cancer, the study quantitatively compared TCR alpha and beta repertoires across several tumor regions, matched nontumor lung, and blood. Both alpha and beta chains were TCR-sequenced in around 230 tumor regions, approximately 68 matched nontumor lung samples and around 54 PBMC samples obtained at surgery. The study linked features of the TCR repertoire to counts of nonsynonymous mutations, which were determined by whole-exome sequencing of tumor tissue. In the raw uncorrected reads, each unique combination of TCR and UMI appeared more than ten times on average. More beta-chain than alpha-chain transcripts were consistently detected, likely reflecting higher beta-chain transcript abundance.

CDR1 SGHKS and CDR2 YYEKEE are derived from the germline V gene (reference sequence). Germline trimming: 0 bases from V, 6 bases from J; junction bases outside gene matches: 8. The CDR3 spans 15 residues, from the cysteine through the phenylalanine. Here the CDR3 DNA is all that survives: 45 bases in frame from base 1. Of note for this clonotype: This receptor's antigen is unknown. No much larger clonotype is one base removed from it; base qualities were not supplied.

In the paper's terms, the time point label means: blood at routine non-recurrence follow-up after resection. TCR sequencing used whole RNA extracted from tumor and nontumor lung tissue, or from cryopreserved PBMC samples, without cell sorting. Only patients for whom sufficient RNA was available from at least two tumor regions were selected for TCR sequencing. Study-wide findings and limitations: Confirming at a functional level the hypothesis that regional TCRs recognize regional mutations was considered to require additional single-cell paired TCR alpha and beta sequencing. Only about 15 patients were included in comparisons of baseline and follow-up blood repertoires. Ubiquitous expanded tumor TCRs were found in blood more often at tumor resection than at routine follow-up.

The method behind the library was 5' RACE. The data were produced on a NextSeq 500. The TCR library protocol attached a unique molecular identifier to each TCR cDNA molecule to allow correction of PCR and sequencing errors. Per the authors' processing: TCR identification, UMI-based error correction and CDR3 extraction were performed with Decombinator tools. TCRs above a frequency of 2 per 1,000, corresponding to the top 1% of the tumor frequency distribution, were defined as expanded. Renyi diversity was computed with the R vegan package after each repertoire had been subsampled 100 times to 5,000 TCRs. CDR3 similarity networks were built from amino acid triplet string-kernel similarity, with CDR3s being connected when pairwise similarity was above 0.82. TCRdb reanalyzed the raw reads on its own, using fastp at Q25 for trimming and MiXCR for clone calling, and kept in-frame beta chains. Rows merge per CDR3 protein into single entries with the most common DNA and genes. These V and J calls derive from TCRdb rather than the authors' analysis. Counted in this sample were approximately 43,000 distinct CDR3 sequences; over 9.5% of them appeared once. Jointly, the top ten make up roughly a sixth of the sample.

This TCR derives from a female donor with early-stage non-small cell lung cancer. The input for sequencing was PBMCs, taken at follow-up. The chain is encoded by TRBV5-5 joined to TRBJ1-1; 7 of the junction bases match TRBD1. CDR3 loop: CASSLDGRGTAEAFF. Read as DNA, the sequence is TGTGCCAGCAGCTTGGACGGCAGGGGGACGGCTGAAGCTTTCTTT.